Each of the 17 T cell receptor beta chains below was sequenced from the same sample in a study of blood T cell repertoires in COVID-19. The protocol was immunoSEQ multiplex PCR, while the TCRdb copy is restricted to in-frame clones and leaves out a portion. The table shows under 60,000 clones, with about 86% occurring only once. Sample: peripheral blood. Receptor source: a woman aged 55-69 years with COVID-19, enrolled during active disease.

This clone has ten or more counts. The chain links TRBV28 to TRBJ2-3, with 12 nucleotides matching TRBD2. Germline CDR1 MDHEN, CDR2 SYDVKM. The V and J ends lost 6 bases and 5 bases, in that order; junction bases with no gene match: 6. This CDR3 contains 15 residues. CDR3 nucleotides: TGTGCCAGCAGCTCACTAGCGGGAGGACGAGATACGCAGTATTTT. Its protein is CASSSLAGGRDTQYF.

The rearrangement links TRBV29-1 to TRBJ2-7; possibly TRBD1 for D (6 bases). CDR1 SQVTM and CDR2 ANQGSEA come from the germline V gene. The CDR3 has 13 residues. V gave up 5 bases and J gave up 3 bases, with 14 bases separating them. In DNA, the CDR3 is TGCAGCGTTTCCCGGACAGCGTACTACGAGCAGTACTTC. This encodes CSVSRTAYYEQYF.

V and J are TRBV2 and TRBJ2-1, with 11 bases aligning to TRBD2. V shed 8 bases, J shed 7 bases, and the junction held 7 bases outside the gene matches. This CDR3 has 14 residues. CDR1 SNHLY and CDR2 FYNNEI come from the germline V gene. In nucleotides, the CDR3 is TGTGCCAGCCTTGTACTAGCGGGAGCTAATGAGCAGTTCTTC. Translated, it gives CASLVLAGANEQFF.

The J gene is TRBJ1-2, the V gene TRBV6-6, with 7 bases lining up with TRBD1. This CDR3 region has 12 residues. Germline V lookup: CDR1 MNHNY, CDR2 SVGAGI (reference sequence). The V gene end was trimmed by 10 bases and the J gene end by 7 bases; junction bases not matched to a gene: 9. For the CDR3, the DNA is TGTGCCATAAGGGGGCCATTGGGTGGCTACACCTTC. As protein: CAIRGPLGGYTF.

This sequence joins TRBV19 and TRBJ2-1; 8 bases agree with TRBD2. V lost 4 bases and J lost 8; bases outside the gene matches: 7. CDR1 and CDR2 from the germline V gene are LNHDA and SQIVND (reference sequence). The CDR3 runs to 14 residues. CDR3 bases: TGTGCCAGTAGTACCGGGACTAGAAGTGATGAGCAGTTCTTC. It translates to CASSTGTRSDEQFF.

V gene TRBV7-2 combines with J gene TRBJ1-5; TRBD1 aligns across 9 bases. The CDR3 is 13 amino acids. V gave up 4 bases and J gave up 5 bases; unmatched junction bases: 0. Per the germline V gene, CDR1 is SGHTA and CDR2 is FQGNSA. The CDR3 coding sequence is TGTGCCAGCAGCTGGACAGGGGATCAGCCCCAGCATTTT. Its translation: CASSWTGDQPQHF.

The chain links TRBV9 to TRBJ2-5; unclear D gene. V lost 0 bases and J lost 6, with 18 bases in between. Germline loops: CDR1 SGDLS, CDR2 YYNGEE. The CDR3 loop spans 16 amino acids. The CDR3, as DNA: TGTGCCAGCAGCGTAGGCGAGAGAAACTTTATGAAGACCCAGTACTTC. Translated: CASSVGERNFMKTQYF.

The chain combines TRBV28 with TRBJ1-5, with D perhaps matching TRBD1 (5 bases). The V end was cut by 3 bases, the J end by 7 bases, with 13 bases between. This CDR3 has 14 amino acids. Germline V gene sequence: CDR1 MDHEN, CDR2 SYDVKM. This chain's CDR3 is CASSFSMGHQPQHF. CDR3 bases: TGTGCCAGCAGTTTTAGTATGGGGCACCAGCCCCAGCATTTT.

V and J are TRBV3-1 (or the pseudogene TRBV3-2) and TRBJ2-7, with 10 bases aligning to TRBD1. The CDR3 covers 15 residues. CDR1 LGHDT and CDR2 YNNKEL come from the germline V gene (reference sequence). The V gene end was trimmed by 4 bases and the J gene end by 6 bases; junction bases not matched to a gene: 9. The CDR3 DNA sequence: TGTGCCAGCAGCCCGCCCCTCGGGACAGGGGTCGAGCAGTACTTC. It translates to CASSPPLGTGVEQYF.

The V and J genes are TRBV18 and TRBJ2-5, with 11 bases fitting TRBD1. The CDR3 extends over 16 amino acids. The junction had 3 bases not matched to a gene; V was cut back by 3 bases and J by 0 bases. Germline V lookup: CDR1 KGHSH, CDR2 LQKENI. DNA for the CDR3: TGTGCCAGCTCACCCGGGACAGGGGGTTACCAAGAGACCCAGTACTTC. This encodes CASSPGTGGYQETQYF. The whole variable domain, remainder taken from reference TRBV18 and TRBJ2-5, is NAGVMQNPRHLVRRRGQEARLRCSPMKGHSHVYWYRQLPEEGLKFMVYLQKENIIDESGMPKERFSAEFPKEGPSILRIQQVVRGDSAAYFCASSPGTGGYQETQYFGPGTRLLVL.

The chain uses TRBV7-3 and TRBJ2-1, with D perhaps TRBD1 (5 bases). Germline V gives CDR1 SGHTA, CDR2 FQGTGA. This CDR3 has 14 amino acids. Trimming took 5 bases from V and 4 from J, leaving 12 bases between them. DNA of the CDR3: TGTGCCAGCAGCCCTGGGGCGCGGTACAATGAGCAGTTCTTC. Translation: CASSPGARYNEQFF.

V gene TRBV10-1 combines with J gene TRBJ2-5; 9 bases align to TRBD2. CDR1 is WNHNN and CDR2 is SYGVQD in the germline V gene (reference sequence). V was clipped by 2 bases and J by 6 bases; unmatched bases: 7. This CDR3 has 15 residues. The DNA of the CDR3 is TGCGCCAGCAGTGAGCTAGCGGGACGTCGCCAGACCCAGTACTTC. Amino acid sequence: CASSELAGRRQTQYF.

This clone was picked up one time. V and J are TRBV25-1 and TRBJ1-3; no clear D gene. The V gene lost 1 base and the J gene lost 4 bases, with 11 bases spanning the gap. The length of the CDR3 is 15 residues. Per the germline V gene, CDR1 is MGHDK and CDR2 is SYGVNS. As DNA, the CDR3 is TGTGCCAGCAGTGAATCGAGGAACCCGGGAAACACCATATATTTT. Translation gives CASSESRNPGNTIYF.

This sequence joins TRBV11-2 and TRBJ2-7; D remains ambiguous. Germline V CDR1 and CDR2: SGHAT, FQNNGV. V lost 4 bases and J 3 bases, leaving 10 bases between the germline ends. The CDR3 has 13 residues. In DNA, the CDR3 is TGTGCCAGCAGCTCCCAGTACAACTACGAGCAGTACTTC. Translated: CASSSQYNYEQYF.

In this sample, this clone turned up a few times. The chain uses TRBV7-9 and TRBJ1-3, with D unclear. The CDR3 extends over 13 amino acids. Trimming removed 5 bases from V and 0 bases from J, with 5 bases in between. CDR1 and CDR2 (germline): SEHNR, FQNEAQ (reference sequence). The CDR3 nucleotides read TGTGCCAGCAGCCCCATCTCTGGAAACACCATATATTTT. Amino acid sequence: CASSPISGNTIYF.

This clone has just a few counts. CDR3 nucleotides: TGCAGCGTTGATTATGCAGGGACCTACGAGCAGTACTTC. It codes for CSVDYAGTYEQYF. V usage is TRBV29-1 and J usage is TRBJ2-7, with a tentative D call TRBD1 (5 bases). The CDR3 has 13 residues. Germline-derived CDR1 and CDR2 are SQVTM and ANQGSEA. V was trimmed by 3 bases and J by 2 bases, leaving 11 bases between them.

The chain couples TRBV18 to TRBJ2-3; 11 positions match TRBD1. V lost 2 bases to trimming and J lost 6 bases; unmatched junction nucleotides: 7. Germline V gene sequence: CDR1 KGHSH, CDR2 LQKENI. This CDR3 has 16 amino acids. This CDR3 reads CASSPTGQGASDTQYF. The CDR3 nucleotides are TGTGCCAGCTCACCAACAGGACAGGGGGCATCGGATACGCAGTATTTT.